This T cell receptor (beta chain) stems from a study of glioma-infiltrating T cells. Study-wide results and limits: Tissue and blood shared very few CDR3 sequences. Above-expected tissue-blood divergence occurred in all gliomas, most in low-grade ones.

Using RNA template, CDR3s of TCR alpha and beta were amplified with iRepertoire arm-PCR. One-step reverse transcription and amplification started from around 100-400 ng of tissue mRNA or PBMC total RNA. TCRdb redid the calling of the multiplex PCR reads with MiXCR, one entry per CDR3 protein. Of fewer than 200,000 distinct CDR3 sequences in the sample, 32% were seen once. This clonotype showed up many times. The antigen is unknown. V gave up 0 bases and J gave up 4 bases; unmatched junction bases: 4. The CDR3 covers 14 residues. Germline CDR1 reads DFQATT; CDR2 reads SNEGSKA (reference sequence). This clonotype was sampled from a human donor with low-grade glioma or glioblastoma, undergoing nonglioma brain surgery, or in good health (not recorded which). The chain joins TRBV20-1 to TRBJ2-7; 9 nucleotides line up with TRBD2. Material for sequencing was glioma tissue, nonneoplastic brain tissue, or PBMCs (not recorded which). The CDR3, as DNA: TGCAGTGCTAGAGATTTCAGCGGGAGGTACGAGCAGTACTTC. Protein product: CSARDFSGRYEQYF.